This TCR beta chain was sequenced in a study of T-cell reconstitution after alpha-beta-depleted transplantation in children. The study, taken as a whole, reports: By one year post-transplant, T-cell counts and diversity largely arose from T cells that were newly produced. In patients about two months after transplant, alpha-beta T cells reportedly arose from several hundred expanded graft clones. Surviving thymic progenitors and recipient T cells were the source of high TCRbeta diversity at day 60 in some patients.

Unique molecular identifiers tagged the TCRbeta library. TCRdb processed the PCR reads anew with MiXCR; each CDR3 protein has one entry. The data show over 85,000 distinct CDR3 sequences, about 6.8% seen once. The junction had 10 bases not matched to a gene; V was cut back by 5 bases and J by 5 bases. CDR3 length: 14 residues. CDR1 is SGDLS and CDR2 is YYNGEE in the germline V gene. This clonotype came up many times. What it recognizes is unknown. The receptor comes from a boy aged 2 to 9 with acute lymphoblastic leukemia, due to receive a stem cell transplant. The chain couples TRBV9 to TRBJ2-7; 7 bases are a match to TRBD1. Specimen: PBMCs, collected before TCRalphabeta/CD19-depleted stem cell transplant. CDR3 in DNA: TGTGCCAGCAGGGAAATCGACAGGGCCCACGAGCAGTACTTC. This sequence encodes CASREIDRAHEQYF.